What follows are 16 T cell receptor beta chains derived from one specimen sequenced in a study of blood T cell repertoires in COVID-19. Profiling relied on immunoSEQ multiplex PCR, and the TCRdb table lists in-frame clones only, not all of them. The table lists around 250,000 clones, around 90% of them singletons. Sequenced sample: peripheral blood. All receptors derive from a woman aged 55 to 70 with COVID-19, enrolled during active disease.

The CDR3 here is CASSLGGNKPLHF. DNA for the CDR3: TGTGCCAGCAGCTTAGGGGGCAATAAACCCCTCCACTTT. This chain joins TRBV5-4 and TRBJ1-6; 7 bases map to TRBD1. The germline V gene has CDR1 SGHNT and CDR2 YYREEE (reference sequence). This CDR3 region has 13 residues. After removal of 2 bases from V and 12 bases from J, the junction contained 5 bases not matched to a gene.

The rearrangement joins TRBV4-1 to TRBJ2-1; TRBD1 agrees at 8 bases. The CDR3 consists of 18 residues. Germline loops: CDR1 MGHRA, CDR2 YSYEKL. With 3 bases clipped from V and 2 bases from J, the junction kept 12 bases outside the gene matches. In nucleotides, the CDR3 is TGCGCCAGCAGCCAGGGTGATCCGGGACAGGTGGCCTACAATGAGCAGTTCTTC. Protein sequence: CASSQGDPGQVAYNEQFF.

The rearrangement links TRBV4-3 to TRBJ2-1, with 15 bases that match TRBD2. Per the germline V gene, CDR1 is LGHNA and CDR2 is YSLEER. This CDR3 is built from 18 residues. V lost 3 bases and J lost 5; bases outside the gene matches: 8. The CDR3 loop is CASSHGGLAGGRNNEQFF. In nucleotides, the CDR3 is TGCGCCAGCAGCCACGGCGGACTAGCGGGGGGGCGGAACAATGAGCAGTTCTTC.

The gene calls are TRBV4-3 and TRBJ2-7; 8 bases are a match to TRBD1. The V gene's germline CDR1 is LGHNA and CDR2 YSLEER. The CDR3 totals 15 residues. The J segment lost 2 bases and the V segment lost 2 bases, leaving 5 bases of the junction unmatched. The CDR3 sequence: CASSQRRQGPYEQYF. CDR3 DNA: TGCGCCAGCAGCCAAAGACGACAGGGGCCCTACGAGCAGTACTTC.

DNA for the CDR3: TGTGCCAGCAGTCCAGGGAAAACCTACGAGCAGTACTTC. The encoded protein is CASSPGKTYEQYF. The genes are TRBV12-3 or TRBV12-4 and TRBJ2-7; a possible D gene is TRBD1 (5 bases). Trimming removed 5 bases from V and 2 bases from J, with 10 bases in between. The CDR3 runs 13 residues.

The V gene is TRBV5-1, the J gene TRBJ1-2; D gene ambiguous. This CDR3 comprises 15 residues. Germline CDR1 SGHRS, CDR2 YFSETQ. V lost 3 bases and J lost 3, with 15 bases in between. CDR3 in amino acids: CASSSSGTPHYGYTF. CDR3 nucleotide sequence: TGCGCCAGCAGCTCTTCAGGTACTCCCCACTATGGCTACACCTTC.

The chain couples TRBV7-2 to TRBJ2-5, with 7 bases identical to TRBD2. The junction had 13 bases not matched to a gene; V was cut back by 5 bases and J by 4 bases. The germline V gene has CDR1 SGHTA and CDR2 FQGNSA. The CDR3 totals 16 residues. The CDR3 loop is CASSQAVQGGTETQYF. CDR3 bases: TGTGCCAGCAGCCAAGCGGTTCAGGGAGGGACAGAGACCCAGTACTTC.

This chain links TRBV9 with TRBJ1-2; 7 nucleotides match TRBD1. Trimming removed 8 bases from V and 8 bases from J; junction bases left unmatched: 3. Germline V CDR1 and CDR2: SGDLS, YYNGEE. CDR3 size: 10 residues. The CDR3 loop reads CASTGAGYTF. The CDR3 region has the DNA TGTGCCAGTACAGGGGCCGGCTACACCTTC. The full variable domain, rest sourced from reference TRBV9 and TRBJ1-2, is DSGVTQTPKHLITATGQRVTLRCSPRSGDLSVYWYQQSLDQGLQFLIQYYNGEERAKGNILERFSAQQFPDLHSELNLSSLELGDSALYFCASTGAGYTFGSGTRLTVV.

The V and J genes are TRBV7-9 and TRBJ1-3; a weak D match, TRBD1 (5 bases). Germline assignment: CDR1 SEHNR and CDR2 FQNEAQ (reference sequence). V lost 1 base to trimming and J lost 0 bases, with 10 bases between them. This CDR3 has 16 residues. CDR3 residues: CASSLVGLNSGNTIYF. CDR3 nucleotides: TGTGCCAGCAGCTTAGTGGGACTGAACTCTGGAAACACCATATATTTT.

The chain is built from TRBV27 and TRBJ1-1; perhaps TRBD1 as D (5 bases). The length of the CDR3 is 14 residues. Germline lookup yields CDR1 MNHEY and CDR2 SMNVEV (reference sequence). The germline V and J ends were trimmed by 1 base and 7 bases, with 13 bases remaining between them. The CDR3 DNA sequence: TGTGCCAGCAGTTTATATGGGACCGGGGGTGAAGCTTTCTTT. This gives the protein CASSLYGTGGEAFF.

The chain combines TRBV5-4 with TRBJ2-7, with 10 bases that match TRBD2. The CDR3 is 14 amino acids. V shed 3 bases and J 5 bases; nucleotides not matched to a gene: 5. Germline assignment: CDR1 SGHNT and CDR2 YYREEE (reference sequence). As DNA, the CDR3 is TGTGCCAGCAGCTACCGGACTAGCGGCCACGAGCAGTACTTC. This encodes CASSYRTSGHEQYF.

CDR3 sequence reads: CASSTDTNYNEQFF. The DNA of the CDR3 is TGTGCCAGCAGCACGGACACAAACTACAATGAGCAGTTCTTC. The chain has TRBV7-8 and TRBJ2-1; possible D gene TRBD1, 5 bases. Germline V gives CDR1 SGHVS, CDR2 FQNEAQ. V lost 5 bases and J 3 bases, leaving 11 bases between the germline ends. The CDR3 sequence is 14 residues long.

The chain carries TRBV27 and TRBJ1-5, with TRBD1 as a possible D gene (5 bases). CDR1 and CDR2 (germline): MNHEY, SMNVEV (reference sequence). This CDR3 comprises 15 residues. V gave up 1 base and J gave up 6 bases, with 13 bases separating them. This chain's CDR3 is CASSLFGGGGQPQHF. In DNA form, the CDR3 reads TGTGCCAGCAGTTTATTTGGGGGAGGTGGTCAGCCCCAGCATTTT.

V usage is TRBV7-2 and J usage is TRBJ1-6, with D uncertain. Germline-derived CDR1 and CDR2 are SGHTA and FQGNSA. The CDR3 sequence is 15 residues long. V was shortened by 1 base and J by 0 bases, with 4 bases between the two germline ends. The CDR3 is CASSLESSYNSPLHF. The CDR3, as DNA: TGTGCCAGCAGCTTAGAGAGCTCCTATAATTCACCCCTCCACTTT.

In this sample, this clone turned up once. V usage is TRBV19 and J usage is TRBJ2-2; 9 bases fit TRBD1. The CDR3 covers 17 residues. From germline, CDR1 is LNHDA and CDR2 SQIVND (reference sequence). The trim removed 1 base at V and 1 base at J, leaving 4 bases unmatched. In DNA form, the CDR3 reads TGTGCCAGTAGTATAGGGACAGGGGCGGGGAACACCGGGGAGCTGTTTTTT. This encodes CASSIGTGAGNTGELFF.

The chain is built from TRBV9 and TRBJ1-1, with D possibly TRBD1 on 6 matching bases. Trimming removed 4 bases at V and 5 bases at J, with 21 bases between. This CDR3 is 16 amino acids long. Germline V lookup: CDR1 SGDLS, CDR2 YYNGEE. The CDR3 DNA is TGTGCCAGCAGCCCCAACATAGGGGGGGCTGTGACTGAAGCTTTCTTT. It codes for CASSPNIGGAVTEAFF.